One T cell receptor (beta chain) is described in this entry. Repertoires were generated with immunoSEQ multiplex PCR, while TCRdb's copy carries only in-frame clones and drops some. Of 120,000 to 150,000 clones listed, over 90% are singletons. Germline lookup yields CDR1 MDHEN and CDR2 SYDVKM. V lost 6 bases, J lost 4 bases, and 9 bases lay in between. This CDR3 contains 13 residues. The data were taken from a study of T cell responses to AZD1222 COVID-19 vaccine. The receptor's source is an adult in good health. The starting material was peripheral blood, obtained on day 0 of MenACWY control vaccination. V gene TRBV28 combines with J gene TRBJ1-4; a possible D gene is TRBD1 (6 bases). The CDR3 DNA reads TGTGCCAGCAGGGACAGCTTTAATGAAAAACTGTTTTTT. Encoded protein: CASRDSFNEKLFF.